This passage covers 5 T cell receptor beta chains from one sample sequenced in a study of cytomegalovirus exposure and HLA in healthy donors. PCR employed 60 Vbeta and 13 Jbeta primers. TCRdb's copy holds only in-frame clones and misses some; the assay was immunoSEQ multiplex PCR. Of about 120,000 clones in the sample, over 6.5% were seen once. The sequenced sample consisted of PBMCs. The receptors derive from a woman aged 40 to 55 in good health and CMV-seropositive.

The chain uses TRBV11-3 and TRBJ1-2; possibly TRBD1 for D (5 bases). Germline V gives CDR1 SGHNT, CDR2 YENEEA. The length of the CDR3 is 13 residues. Trimming stripped 5 bases from V and 4 bases from J, with 11 bases between. CDR3 sequence reads: CASSGRQGYGYTF. The CDR3 region has the DNA TGTGCCAGCAGCGGAAGGCAGGGCTATGGCTACACCTTC. The entire variable domain, with the rest obtained from reference TRBV11-3 and TRBJ1-2, is as follows: EAGVVQSPRYKIIEKKQPVAFWCNPISGHNTLYWYLQNLGQGPELLIRYENEEAVDDSQLPKDRFSAERLKGVDSTLKIQPAELGDSAVYLCASSGRQGYGYTFGSGTRLTVV.

V usage is TRBV19 and J usage is TRBJ2-7; 9 nucleotides line up with TRBD1. The CDR3 length is 15 residues. Germline lookup yields CDR1 LNHDA and CDR2 SQIVND (reference sequence). J gave up 5 bases and V 6 bases, and 11 bases lay outside the gene matches. The CDR3 nucleotides are TGTGCCAGTAGGACCGGTGGGACAGGGCCGAACGAGCAGTACTTC. Translating gives CASRTGGTGPNEQYF.

This clone was observed a single time. This chain connects TRBV27 to TRBJ2-5; maybe TRBD2 (6 bases). The J call may not be correct, given that the DNA end is closer to TRBJ2-7. This CDR3 has 13 amino acids. CDR1 and CDR2 from the germline V gene are MNHEY and SMNVEV (reference sequence). In nucleotides, the CDR3 is TGTGCCAGCAGTTTGACGGAGGGCCTCGAGCAGTACTTC. Its protein is CASSLTEGLEQYF.

This clone was recorded a few times. The V gene is TRBV5-1, the J gene TRBJ2-1; 10 nucleotides line up with TRBD2. Germline V gives CDR1 SGHRS, CDR2 YFSETQ. The ends lost 5 bases at V and 0 bases at J; junction bases unmatched: 5. CDR3 size: 16 residues. The CDR3 loop reads CASRSGGGSSYNEQFF. Here the CDR3 DNA reads TGCGCCAGCAGGAGCGGGGGGGGGAGCTCCTACAATGAGCAGTTCTTC.

This chain connects TRBV5-5 to TRBJ2-5, with D possibly TRBD1 on 6 matching bases. The CDR3 is 13 residues long. The germline V and J ends were trimmed by 4 bases and 4 bases, with 11 bases remaining between them. The germline V gene has CDR1 SGHKS and CDR2 YYEKEE (reference sequence). The CDR3 is CASSPTGSETQYF. The CDR3 region has the DNA TGTGCCAGCAGCCCGACAGGATCAGAGACCCAGTACTTC.